This T cell receptor (beta chain) was documented in a study of T cells in Graves' hyperthyroidism and ophthalmopathy. Study findings and constraints: Ophthalmopathy was told apart from stable hyperthyroidism by a 13 V-J model.

V shed 4 bases and J shed 3 bases, with 12 bases lying between them. CDR3 size: 13 residues. Germline V gives CDR1 DFQATT, CDR2 SNEGSKA (reference sequence). There were TCR beta CDR3 regions amplified from RNA transcripts. HTBI primers were used for first-round RT-PCR of the TCR CDR3. From the multiplex PCR reads, TCRdb called clonotypes with MiXCR, one entry per CDR3 protein. The table includes about 380,000 distinct CDR3 sequences, 13% detected once. The sample holds many counts of this clonotype. Antigen: not known. Diagnosis of hyperthyroidism was new in patients aged 18 to 65, and its duration was under 2 months. The diagnostic basis comprised clinical symptoms, serum thyroxine and TRAb, thyroid ultrasound and orbital computed tomography. Blood was sampled at initial diagnosis of hyperthyroidism, prior to onset of any ophthalmopathy symptoms.

The rearrangement joins TRBV20-1 to TRBJ1-2; D is unclear. The sequence came from a man aged 25-45 years with Graves' hyperthyroidism that later progressed to Graves' ophthalmopathy. Sequencing was carried out using blood. CDR3 region: CSAIGESYYGYTF. CDR3 sequence (DNA): TGCAGTGCTATTGGAGAGTCCTACTATGGCTACACCTTC.